These 17 T cell receptor beta chains came from one sample sequenced in a study of T cells in Graves' hyperthyroidism and ophthalmopathy. The TCR beta CDR3 regions underwent amplification using RNA transcripts as the source. First-round RT-PCR targeting the TCR CDR3 was performed with the HTBI primer set. TCRdb re-called the multiplex PCR reads through MiXCR, storing one row per CDR3 protein. This sample has hundreds of thousands of distinct CDR3 sequences, with 15% to 20% found just once. Sequences were obtained from blood. The origin of the receptors is a man aged 35 to 55 with Graves' ophthalmopathy.

There are a few counts of this clonotype. The chain is built from TRBV15 and TRBJ1-1; D may be TRBD1 (6 bases). Germline values: CDR1 LNHNV, CDR2 YYDKDF (reference sequence). This CDR3 comprises 14 residues. V dropped 5 bases and J dropped 4 bases, with 14 bases sitting between them. As DNA, the CDR3 is TGTGCCACCAGCGGTAAAACAGGGTTCACTGAAGCTTTCTTT. It specifies CATSGKTGFTEAFF.

V usage is TRBV12-3 or TRBV12-4 and J usage is TRBJ1-2; TRBD1 might be the D (5 bases). Trimming stripped 6 bases from V and 3 bases from J, with 11 bases between. The CDR3 consists of 13 residues. CDR3 loop: CASRPGLHYGYTF. The CDR3 DNA reads as TGTGCCAGCAGACCGGGACTCCACTATGGCTACACCTTC.

This clonotype has a count of ten or more. This chain uses TRBV14 with TRBJ1-1; D not certain. Trimming removed 2 bases at V and 2 bases at J, with 6 bases between. This CDR3 has 13 residues. Germline values: CDR1 SGHDN, CDR2 FVKESK. The CDR3 DNA reads TGTGCCAGCAGCCAACTCTTTAACACTGAAGCTTTCTTT. Encoded protein: CASSQLFNTEAFF.

At least ten counts were recorded for this clonotype. This chain uses TRBV10-3 with TRBJ1-1; unclear D gene. Germline-derived CDR1 and CDR2 are ENHRY and SYGVKD. The CDR3 extends over 13 amino acids. Trimming removed 4 bases at V and 3 bases at J, with 9 bases between. The CDR3 nucleotides read TGTGCCATCAGTGCCACCGAGGACACTGAAGCTTTCTTT. Protein: CAISATEDTEAFF.

Concerning this clonotype itself: This clone may be a read error of a much larger clone one base away. J is TRBJ2-7 and V is TRBV28, with D unclear. The V gene lost 8 bases and the J gene lost 4 bases, with 24 bases spanning the gap. Germline CDR1 and CDR2: MDHEN and SYDVKM. This CDR3 has 16 residues. For the CDR3, the DNA is TGTGCCAGCCGGTCAGCCGCGGTTTCTGAATCGTACGAGCAGTACTTC. It codes for CASRSAAVSESYEQYF.

This clonotype was detected ten times or more. The genes are TRBV28 and TRBJ2-5; TRBD2 aligns across 8 bases. Germline assignment: CDR1 MDHEN and CDR2 SYDVKM. The CDR3 runs to 13 residues. J lost 4 bases, V lost 10 bases, and 8 bases had no gene match. DNA of the CDR3: TGTGCCACCCGGGGGGGCGGACGAGAGACCCAGTACTTC. Its protein is CATRGGGRETQYF. The variable domain in full, completed from reference TRBV28 and TRBJ2-5, reads DVKVTQSSRYLVKRTGEKVFLECVQDMDHENMFWYRQDPGLGLRLIYFSYDVKMKEKGDIPEGYSVSREKKERFSLILESASTNQTSMYLCATRGGGRETQYFGPGTRLLVL.

The CDR3 DNA sequence: TGCAGCGCCAGACAGGGGCTTGAAGCTTTCTTT. Translated: CSARQGLEAFF. The V gene is TRBV29-1, the J gene TRBJ1-1; 8 positions match TRBD1. Germline CDR1 SQVTM, CDR2 ANQGSEA. The CDR3 extends over 11 amino acids. The V segment lost 7 bases and the J segment 7 bases; nucleotides outside the gene matches: 5.

Many counts were recorded for this clonotype. The V and J genes are TRBV6-2 or TRBV6-3 and TRBJ1-1; tentatively, D is TRBD1 (5 bases). Germline loops: CDR1 MNHEY, CDR2 SVGEGT. CDR3 length: 16 amino acids. Trimming took off 2 bases at V and 0 bases at J, with 13 bases between the two ends. The CDR3 DNA follows: TGTGCCAGCAGTTACGGAGGGGCCCCGTTGAACACTGAAGCTTTCTTT. Translated: CASSYGGAPLNTEAFF.

The genes are TRBV11-2 and TRBJ1-6; no definite D call. The V end was cut by 2 bases, the J end by 7 bases, with 18 bases between. From germline, CDR1 is SGHAT and CDR2 FQNNGV. The CDR3 length is 17 residues. CDR3 sequence: CASSLFPPSEPNSPLHF. CDR3 coding DNA: TGTGCCAGCAGCTTATTCCCGCCCTCGGAACCGAATTCACCCCTCCACTTT.

For this clonotype: Germline is not matched at one junction end, which may reflect a read error. The chain joins TRBV5-1 to TRBJ2-5; 9 nucleotides line up with TRBD2. CDR1 SGHRS and CDR2 YFSETQ come from the germline V gene. The CDR3 loop spans 15 amino acids. The CDR3 nucleotides are TGCGCCAGCGGCTTGGTAGCGGGAGAACAAGAGACCCAGTACTTC. Its protein is CASGLVAGEQETQYF.

This clonotype was counted many times. V gene TRBV7-2 combines with J gene TRBJ2-2, with 9 bases matching TRBD2. Germline CDR1 and CDR2: SGHTA and FQGNSA. The J segment lost 6 bases and the V segment lost 7 bases, leaving 9 bases of the junction unmatched. The CDR3 is 15 amino acids. CDR3 sequence (DNA): TGTGCCAGCACCAATGTAGCGGGAGTGTCCGGGGAGCTGTTTTTT. Its protein is CASTNVAGVSGELFF.

This clonotype was counted only a few times. The chain uses TRBV6-5 and TRBJ1-2; 8 bases map to TRBD1. Germline CDR1 MNHEY, CDR2 SVGAGI. This CDR3 comprises 16 residues. V lost 0 bases and J lost 4; bases outside the gene matches: 7. CDR3: CASSYSTGGGLYGYTF. CDR3 DNA: TGTGCCAGCAGTTACTCAACAGGGGGTGGCCTCTATGGCTACACCTTC.

This clonotype was found a few times. The chain employs TRBV7-8 and TRBJ2-3; no reliable D call. The germline gives CDR1 SGHVS, CDR2 FQNEAQ. The CDR3 is 12 amino acids. V dropped 4 bases and J dropped 6 bases, with 8 bases sitting between them. The CDR3 nucleotides read TGTGCCAGCAGCTCCCCCCGGGATACGCAGTATTTT. Translation gives CASSSPRDTQYF.

This clonotype appeared many times. V and J are TRBV12-3 or TRBV12-4 and TRBJ2-3; D perhaps matches TRBD2 (5 bases). Trimming stripped 3 bases from V and 0 bases from J, with 13 bases between. The CDR3 consists of 16 residues. Written as DNA, the CDR3 is TGTGCCAGCAGTTTGGTGGGCGCTAGCAGCACAGATACGCAGTATTTT. It translates to CASSLVGASSTDTQYF.

The rearrangement uses TRBV19 and TRBJ1-1, with a tentative D call TRBD1 (5 bases). The CDR3 spans 12 residues. Germline V gives CDR1 LNHDA, CDR2 SQIVND (reference sequence). V dropped 3 bases and J dropped 6 bases, with 8 bases sitting between them. CDR3 residues: CASSIWGAEAFF. In nucleotides, the CDR3 is TGTGCCAGTAGTATCTGGGGCGCTGAAGCTTTCTTT.

The V call is TRBV20-1, the J call TRBJ2-7; 15 nucleotides align to TRBD2. From germline, CDR1 is DFQATT and CDR2 SNEGSKA (reference sequence). The CDR3 has 15 amino acids. V dropped 1 base and J dropped 6; count of bases not matched to a gene: 4. The CDR3 DNA reads TGCAGTGCTAGAGCCTGGACTAGCGGGAGGGCCGAGCAGTACTTC. It translates to CSARAWTSGRAEQYF.

This clonotype occurred a few times. The rearrangement links TRBV3-1 to TRBJ2-6; 8 nucleotides match TRBD1. V shed 2 bases, J shed 1 base, and the junction held 4 bases outside the gene matches. The CDR3 contains 17 residues. Germline V gives CDR1 LGHDT, CDR2 YNNKEL (reference sequence). Here the CDR3 reads CASSQRTGLSGANVLTF. The DNA for the CDR3 is TGTGCCAGCAGCCAACGGACAGGGCTGTCTGGGGCCAACGTCCTGACTTTC.